This T cell receptor beta chain comes out of a study of CD8 T cell repertoires and HIV-1 epitope variants. Study in general: Control wells had CMV/EBV/flu peptides, negative Ebola AY9, or no peptide. Enriched T cells were co-cultured with equal autologous T cell-negative cells.

Remarks on this clone: Its specificity is unknown.

Sequencing of TCR beta CDR3 used immunoSEQ survey depth. Repertoires were generated with immunoSEQ multiplex PCR, while TCRdb's copy carries only in-frame clones and drops some. The repertoire holds around 4,500 clones, with less than 75% as singletons. CDR3 length equals 11 residues. Deletions cut 8 bases from V and 1 base from J, with 8 bases between. Germline assignment: CDR1 DFQATT and CDR2 SNEGSKA (reference sequence). Study results and caveats: Roughly nine antigen-specific TCR beta clonotypes were found; five or six seemed cross-reactive to variants.

This chain links TRBV20-1 with TRBJ2-5; D not resolved. This receptor was obtained from a male donor with HIV. The sample consisted of cultured CD8+ T cells derived from PBMCs. The CDR3 region is CSCPLQETQYF. CDR3 sequence (DNA): TGCAGTTGCCCCCTCCAAGAGACCCAGTACTTC.